This T cell receptor beta chain derives from a study of blood T cells in healthy people across ages. Notes on the study in general: Diversity figures derived from one million T cells were judged to underestimate the true value. Nothing was known about donor CMV status, and this possibly confounded expanded clonotype changes. No conclusive comparison of naive versus antigen-experienced cells was possible with unsorted PBMCs.

The germline V gene has CDR1 LGHNT and CDR2 FRNRAP. The CDR3 consists of 16 residues. The ends lost 5 bases at V and 10 bases at J; junction bases unmatched: 14. The use of a sample-barcoded 5' primer and a J-beta primer mix characterized a second PCR of about 7 to 12 cycles. Each cDNA molecule carried a tag from a template-switch adaptor that contained 12 random nucleotides. In TCRdb, the 5' RACE reads were re-called with MiXCR into one record per CDR3 protein. The data show around 900,000 distinct CDR3 sequences, about 53% seen once. Note on this clonotype: The antigen remains unidentified.

The receptor was isolated from a woman in her sixties or seventies in good health. Sequenced: blood. The chain has TRBV12-5 and TRBJ2-3, with TRBD2 identical over 11 bases. The CDR3 DNA follows: TGTGCTAGTGGTATAGTAGCGGGAGGGCCCCGATTTTCGCAGTATTTT. Its translation: CASGIVAGGPRFSQYF.